These 26 T cell receptor beta chains came from one sample sequenced in a study of neurological immune-mediated disorders. Each CDR3 protein gets one entry after TCRdb re-called the 5' RACE reads with MiXCR. The sample contains tens of thousands of distinct CDR3 sequences, more than 9.5% of which appear only once. Source material: PBMCs. These receptors were taken from a woman aged 55-70 years with HTLV-1-associated myelopathy (HAM/TSP).

Ten or more counts support this clonotype. The genes are TRBV5-1 and TRBJ2-1; 8 bases are shared with TRBD1. The germline V gene encodes CDR1 SGHRS and CDR2 YFSETQ. J lost 5 bases, V lost 4 bases, and 5 bases had no gene match. The CDR3 has 14 amino acids. The CDR3 bases are TGCGCCAGCAGCGGACAGGGTACCCACAATGAGCAGTTCTTC. It specifies CASSGQGTHNEQFF.

This clonotype was detected many times. V gene TRBV6-1 combines with J gene TRBJ2-5; the D is unclear. V was trimmed by 3 bases and J by 5 bases, leaving 7 bases between them. Germline CDR1 and CDR2: MNHNS and SASEGT. This CDR3 spans 12 amino acids. CDR3 sequence reads: CASSDVWETQYF. As DNA, the CDR3 is TGTGCCAGCAGTGACGTTTGGGAGACCCAGTACTTC.

This clonotype was seen many times. J is TRBJ2-1 and V is TRBV24-1, with unresolved D. V gave up 5 bases and J gave up 7 bases, with 5 bases separating them. This CDR3 has 11 residues. CDR1 is KGHDR, CDR2 SFDVKD, per germline. This CDR3 is CATSASNEQFF. The CDR3 coding sequence is TGTGCCACCAGTGCCAGTAATGAGCAGTTCTTC.

This clonotype has a count of ten or more. The CDR3 bases are TGCGCCAGCAGCTTGGGGGGCCTAGCTCCGGGGCAGTACTTC. Amino acids: CASSLGGLAPGQYF. This rearrangement joins TRBV5-1 to TRBJ2-7, with D perhaps given as TRBD1 or TRBD2 (5 bases each). Germline V gene sequence: CDR1 SGHRS, CDR2 YFSETQ. The V end was cut by 0 bases, the J end by 9 bases, with 16 bases between. This CDR3 has 14 residues.

Concerning this clonotype itself: This clone may be a read error of a much larger clone one base away. The V and J genes are TRBV5-6 and TRBJ2-7, with 7 bases that match TRBD1. V was pared by 4 bases and J by 4 bases, with 8 bases of the junction left unmatched. Germline V lookup: CDR1 SGHDT, CDR2 YYEEEE. CDR3 length: 14 amino acids. The chain's CDR3 is CASSTGETIYEQYF. CDR3 DNA: TGTGCCAGCAGCACAGGGGAGACTATATACGAGCAGTACTTC.

This clonotype came up a few times. CDR3 in amino acids: CSARVPGFATNEKLFF. For the CDR3, the DNA is TGCAGTGCTAGAGTTCCAGGGTTTGCAACTAATGAAAAACTGTTTTTT. V and J are TRBV20-1 and TRBJ1-4; perhaps TRBD1 as D (5 bases). Deletions cut 1 base from V and 0 bases from J, with 12 bases between. The CDR3 is 16 residues long. The germline CDR1 and CDR2 sequences are DFQATT and SNEGSKA (reference sequence).

This clonotype was seen at least ten times. The chain combines TRBV10-1 with TRBJ2-1, with 8 nucleotides matching TRBD2. The J segment lost 9 bases and the V segment lost 2 bases, leaving 9 bases of the junction unmatched. This CDR3 region has 15 residues. CDR1 and CDR2 from the germline V gene are WNHNN and SYGVQD (reference sequence). The CDR3, as DNA: TGCGCCAGCAGTGAGGATCAGCGGGAGTCGAGTGAGCAGTTCTTC. This gives the protein CASSEDQRESSEQFF.

This clonotype has only one observation. CDR3 nucleotide sequence: TGTGCCAGCAGCTTTGCGGACCACGATATAAAACTGTTTTTT. Translated, it gives CASSFADHDIKLFF. The chain joins TRBV5-8 to TRBJ1-4, with unresolved D. CDR3 length: 14 residues. CDR1 SGHTS and CDR2 YDEGEE come from the germline V gene. V gave up 2 bases and J gave up 10 bases, with 15 bases separating them.

The sample holds many counts of this clonotype. This chain joins TRBV29-1 and TRBJ1-5; the D is unclear. There are 14 residues in the CDR3. Looked up from germline, CDR1 is SQVTM and CDR2 is ANQGSEA. The V end was cut by 0 bases, the J end by 0 bases, with 6 bases between. The CDR3 is CSVEDSSSNQPQHF. The CDR3 nucleotides are TGCAGCGTTGAAGATAGCAGTAGCAATCAGCCCCAGCATTTT. Filled out from reference TRBV29-1 and TRBJ1-5, the complete variable domain reads SAVISQKPSRDICQRGTSLTIQCQVDSQVTMMFWYRQQPGQSLTLIATANQGSEATYESGFVIDKFPISRPNLTFSTLTVSNMSPEDSSIYLCSVEDSSSNQPQHFGDGTRLSIL.

For this clonotype: This could be a read error, since a much larger clone is one nucleotide away. This chain joins TRBV5-1 and TRBJ2-5, with TRBD2 matching 11 bases. Germline V gene sequence: CDR1 SGHRS, CDR2 YFSETQ. J gave up 5 bases and V 4 bases, and 7 bases lay outside the gene matches. This CDR3 spans 15 amino acids. The CDR3 region is CASSQGLAEGETQYF. CDR3 nucleotide sequence: TGCGCCAGCAGCCAGGGACTAGCGGAAGGGGAGACCCAGTACTTC.

There are many counts of this clonotype. The genes are TRBV11-3 and TRBJ2-1; a weak D match, TRBD1 (7 bases). CDR1 and CDR2 from the germline V gene are SGHNT and YENEEA. V shed 1 base and J shed 12 bases, with 28 bases lying between them. CDR3 size: 18 residues. CDR3 sequence: CASSLGRGDSLTRCGQFF. The CDR3 region has the DNA TGTGCCAGCAGCTTAGGCAGGGGGGACTCCCTGACGCGTTGTGGGCAGTTCTTC.

The chain carries TRBV6-1 and TRBJ1-5; D remains unclear. Trimming shortened V by 4 bases and J by 5 bases, and 9 bases separated the two germline ends. This CDR3 spans 13 amino acids. Germline CDR1 reads MNHNS; CDR2 reads SASEGT. CDR3 coding DNA: TGTGCCAGCAGTGTGAATAATTATCAGCCCCAGCATTTT. Translated: CASSVNNYQPQHF.

There are many counts of this clonotype. The chain is built from TRBV20-1 and TRBJ1-4, with D perhaps TRBD1 (5 bases). Trimming removed 0 bases from V and 7 bases from J, with 15 bases in between. Per the germline V gene, CDR1 is DFQATT and CDR2 is SNEGSKA (reference sequence). The length of the CDR3 is 15 residues. This CDR3 reads CSARDRRQGGEKLFF. The CDR3 DNA follows: TGCAGTGCTAGAGATCGGCGGCAGGGTGGTGAAAAACTGTTTTTT.

This clonotype showed up many times. The V gene is TRBV27, the J gene TRBJ2-5; D remains unclear. CDR1 and CDR2 from the germline V gene are MNHEY and SMNVEV (reference sequence). This CDR3 has 12 amino acids. Trimming cost V 10 bases and J 0 bases, with 9 bases left between them. CDR3 bases: TGTGCCACCGGGCGGTACCAAGAGACCCAGTACTTC. The encoded protein is CATGRYQETQYF.

This clonotype was picked up many times. The CDR3 sequence: CASSLGFSYEQYF. The CDR3 DNA is TGTGCCAGCAGTTTAGGTTTTTCCTACGAGCAGTACTTC. The chain uses TRBV12-3 or TRBV12-4 and TRBJ2-7; D unresolved. With 1 base removed from V and 1 base from J, the gap between germline ends came to 5 bases. The CDR3 extends over 13 amino acids.

At least ten counts were recorded for this clonotype. The chain combines TRBV20-1 with TRBJ1-1, with D maybe TRBD1 (5 bases). Germline CDR1 DFQATT, CDR2 SNEGSKA (reference sequence). This CDR3 contains 21 residues. Deletions cut 1 base from V and 1 base from J, with 31 bases between. CDR3 sequence: CSARGQRERGQGAPSNTEAFF. DNA for the CDR3: TGCAGTGCTAGAGGACAAAGGGAGAGGGGCCAGGGCGCTCCTTCGAACACTGAAGCTTTCTTT.

This clonotype was counted ten times or more. For the CDR3, the DNA is TGCAGCGTTGGGGGACTAGCGCTTTTTAACTCCTACGAGCAGTACTTC. Encoded protein: CSVGGLALFNSYEQYF. The chain recombines TRBV29-1 with TRBJ2-7, with 10 nucleotides matching TRBD2. The CDR3 is made up of 16 amino acids. V dropped 4 bases and J dropped 0; count of bases not matched to a gene: 9. Germline CDR1 reads SQVTM; CDR2 reads ANQGSEA.

Comment on this clonotype: A clone one base away is much larger, so this may be a read error. The V and J genes are TRBV6-1 and TRBJ2-4; the match to TRBD2 covers 10 bases. Looked up from germline, CDR1 is MNHNS and CDR2 is SASEGT. This CDR3 spans 16 amino acids. Germline trimming cut 8 bases from V and 12 bases from J; bases unmatched to any gene: 19. The CDR3 loop is CASSKGGTSVSEAQYF. The CDR3 coding sequence is TGTGCCAGCTCGAAGGGCGGGACTAGCGTGAGTGAGGCTCAGTACTTC.

This clonotype was observed many times. The chain uses TRBV5-1 and TRBJ2-7; D is unclear. With 0 bases removed from V and 3 bases from J, the gap between germline ends came to 10 bases. The CDR3 is 14 amino acids. Germline-derived CDR1 and CDR2 are SGHRS and YFSETQ. Written as DNA, the CDR3 is TGCGCCAGCAGCTTGGCCACGATGAACTACGAGCAGTACTTC. Translating it yields CASSLATMNYEQYF.

Concerning this clonotype: It may be a read error: a sequence one base away is much more abundant. V is TRBV6-2 or TRBV6-3 and J is TRBJ2-5; TRBD2 matches at 14 bases. V gave up 5 bases and J gave up 1 base; unmatched junction bases: 6. Germline CDR1 reads MNHEY; CDR2 reads SVGEGT. The CDR3 extends over 17 amino acids. This chain's CDR3 is CASSGGLAGAFQETQYF. CDR3 nucleotide sequence: TGTGCCAGCAGTGGGGGACTAGCGGGAGCTTTCCAAGAGACCCAGTACTTC.

The genes are TRBV6-5 and TRBJ2-5; D is unclear. From germline, CDR1 is MNHEY and CDR2 SVGAGI. The CDR3 is 13 amino acids. V was trimmed by 7 bases and J by 5 bases, leaving 14 bases between them. As DNA, the CDR3 is TGTGCCAGCAAAGTCGTCCAGACTGAGACCCAGTACTTC. The encoded protein is CASKVVQTETQYF.

This clonotype was counted many times. CDR3 sequence reads: CASSQGQTSYNEQFF. Written as DNA, the CDR3 is TGTGCCAGCAGCCAGGGACAAACGTCCTACAATGAGCAGTTCTTC. This chain joins TRBV14 and TRBJ2-1, with a tentative D call TRBD1 (6 bases). This CDR3 is built from 15 residues. Germline V gives CDR1 SGHDN, CDR2 FVKESK. V dropped 3 bases and J dropped 1 base, with 10 bases sitting between them. Full variable domain (rest looked up from reference TRBV14 and TRBJ2-1): EAGVTQFPSHSVIEKGQTVTLRCDPISGHDNLYWYRRVMGKEIKFLLHFVKESKQDESGMPNNRFLAERTGGTYSTLKVQPAELEDSGVYFCASSQGQTSYNEQFFGPGTRLTVL.

This clonotype has a count of ten or more. This sequence joins TRBV7-8 and TRBJ2-7; no clear D gene. The germline gives CDR1 SGHVS, CDR2 FQNEAQ. The germline V and J ends were trimmed by 4 bases and 1 base, with 14 bases remaining between them. The CDR3 runs 15 residues. CDR3 protein: CASSSEGLSSYEQYF. The CDR3 DNA follows: TGTGCCAGCAGCTCCGAAGGGTTGAGTTCCTACGAGCAGTACTTC.

This clonotype was counted ten times or more. The gene calls are TRBV10-3 and TRBJ2-7; 8 positions agree with TRBD1. The junction had 4 bases not matched to a gene; V was cut back by 4 bases and J by 5 bases. The CDR3 loop spans 13 amino acids. From germline, CDR1 is ENHRY and CDR2 SYGVKD. The CDR3 nucleotides are TGTGCCATCAGTGTTGGACAGGGCGACGAGCAGTACTTC. It is translated as CAISVGQGDEQYF.

This clonotype was detected many times. The gene calls are TRBV4-3 and TRBJ2-1; 9 nucleotides match TRBD2. The germline V gene has CDR1 LGHNA and CDR2 YSLEER. The CDR3 has 16 residues. Trimming removed 2 bases from V and 2 bases from J; junction bases left unmatched: 4. CDR3 coding DNA: TGCGCCAGCAGCCAATCGCCTAGCGGGACCTACAATGAGCAGTTCTTC. Its translation: CASSQSPSGTYNEQFF.

Many counts were recorded for this clonotype. The genes are TRBV5-1 and TRBJ2-3, with D tentatively TRBD1 (5 bases). CDR1 is SGHRS, CDR2 YFSETQ, per germline. Trimming removed 4 bases from V and 1 base from J, with 16 bases in between. This CDR3 is built from 16 residues. CDR3 sequence reads: CASSIGAHGGTDTQYF. CDR3 bases: TGCGCCAGCAGCATTGGGGCACATGGGGGCACAGATACGCAGTATTTT. The whole variable domain, remainder taken from reference TRBV5-1 and TRBJ2-3, is KAGVTQTPRYLIKTRGQQVTLSCSPISGHRSVSWYQQTPGQGLQFLFEYFSETQRNKGNFPGRFSGRQFSNSRSEMNVSTLELGDSALYLCASSIGAHGGTDTQYFGPGTRLTVL.